Each of the 9 T cell receptor beta chains below was sequenced from the same sample in a study of technical replicates of blood from a few donors. Sequencing used immunoSEQ multiplex PCR; TCRdb keeps in-frame clones, though not all of them. This table holds tens of thousands of clones, more than 75% found once. Sequences were obtained from PBMCs. These receptors came from a human donor in good health. Some clones in this sample may be carry-over from other donors' samples.

The J gene is TRBJ1-4, the V gene TRBV4-3; D is unresolved. The germline CDR1 and CDR2 sequences are LGHNA and YSLEER. The CDR3 sequence is 13 residues long. With 4 bases removed from V and 7 bases from J, the gap between germline ends came to 10 bases. The CDR3 DNA reads as TGCGCCAGCAGCCCCCGGCCGGGTGAAAAACTGTTTTTT. As protein: CASSPRPGEKLFF.

V and J are TRBV6-4 and TRBJ1-2, with 10 nucleotides matching TRBD1. Germline loops: CDR1 MRHNA, CDR2 SNTAGT. The CDR3 contains 16 residues. With V trimmed by 0 bases and J by 7 bases, 8 bases remained unmatched. The CDR3 region is CASSDSTGQGLGGYTF. The CDR3 DNA follows: TGTGCCAGCAGTGACTCAACGGGACAGGGGTTGGGTGGCTACACCTTC.

The chain recombines TRBV5-6 with TRBJ2-3; maybe TRBD2 (5 bases). V lost 4 bases, J lost 0 bases, and 15 bases lay in between. Germline V gene sequence: CDR1 SGHDT, CDR2 YYEEEE. The CDR3 has 16 amino acids. The CDR3 DNA sequence: TGTGCCAGCAGCGGCCTGCGGGTCCAGAGCACAGATACGCAGTATTTT. This gives the protein CASSGLRVQSTDTQYF.

The V and J genes are TRBV2 and TRBJ2-7; D possibly corresponds to TRBD2 (5 bases). This CDR3 comprises 14 residues. Trimming removed 8 bases at V and 2 bases at J, with 16 bases between. Germline assignment: CDR1 SNHLY and CDR2 FYNNEI. For the CDR3, the DNA is TGTGCCAGCCTTGAGAGGGAATTAACCTACGAGCAGTACTTC. Its translation: CASLERELTYEQYF. Drawing the rest from reference TRBV2 and TRBJ2-7, the complete variable domain is EPEVTQTPSHQVTQMGQEVILRCVPISNHLYFYWYRQILGQKVEFLVSFYNNEISEKSEIFDDQFSVERPDGSNFTLKIRSTKLEDSAMYFCASLERELTYEQYFGPGTRLTVT.

The chain combines TRBV6-1 with TRBJ1-1; 7 bases agree with TRBD1. The CDR3 is 14 residues long. Trimming took 2 bases from V and 3 from J; bases not matched to a gene: 3. Germline V gene lookup returns CDR1 MNHNS and CDR2 SASEGT. CDR3 protein: CASSERQGDTEAFF. The CDR3 DNA reads TGTGCCAGCAGTGAACGACAGGGAGACACTGAAGCTTTCTTT.

The chain has TRBV18 and TRBJ2-7; maybe TRBD1 (6 bases). There are 12 residues in the CDR3. The ends were cut back, 1 base at V and 7 bases at J, with 8 bases in the middle. The germline CDR1 and CDR2 sequences are KGHSH and LQKENI. The CDR3 is CASSPLGTEQYF. CDR3 nucleotide sequence: TGTGCCAGCTCACCACTAGGGACAGAGCAGTACTTC.

The genes are TRBV7-9 and TRBJ1-1; D gene uncertain. Germline V gene data show CDR1 as SEHNR and CDR2 as FQNEAQ (reference sequence). Deletions cut 5 bases from V and 1 base from J, with 11 bases between. The length of the CDR3 is 14 residues. CDR3 sequence reads: CASSPFEGNTEAFF. CDR3 in DNA: TGTGCCAGCAGCCCCTTTGAGGGGAACACTGAAGCTTTCTTT.

V and J are TRBV7-2 and TRBJ1-1; 9 positions match TRBD1. V gave up 5 bases and J gave up 0 bases; unmatched junction bases: 7. Germline loops: CDR1 SGHTA, CDR2 FQGNSA. The CDR3 extends over 16 amino acids. As DNA, the CDR3 is TGTGCCAGCAGCAGAGGGCGGACAGGGGTGAACACTGAAGCTTTCTTT. Its translation: CASSRGRTGVNTEAFF.

This chain uses TRBV9 with TRBJ2-3; 10 bases line up with TRBD2. After removal of 6 bases from V and 5 bases from J, the junction contained 12 bases not matched to a gene. Per the germline V gene, CDR1 is SGDLS and CDR2 is YYNGEE. This CDR3 comprises 16 residues. CDR3 nucleotides: TGTGCCAGCACCAGATATAGCGGGGGGCAGGGAGATACGCAGTATTTT. Translating it yields CASTRYSGGQGDTQYF.